What follows are 32 T cell receptor beta chains derived from one specimen sequenced in a study of molecular identifiers for immune sequencing clone quantification. TCRdb reprocessed the PCR reads with MiXCR, giving one entry per CDR3 protein. The sample contains 70,000 to 95,000 distinct CDR3 sequences, about 20% of which appear only once. Sequenced sample: naive CD8+ T cells from blood, with Jurkat cell RNA spiked in. The sample's subset: FACS-sorted CD8+CD4-CCR7+CD45RA+ naive T cells. These receptors originate from a human donor in good health. Some libraries in this study had Jurkat cell RNA spiked in.

This clonotype was seen at least ten times. The genes are TRBV13 and TRBJ2-7, with D perhaps matching TRBD2 (5 bases). With 2 bases removed from V and 4 bases from J, the gap between germline ends came to 15 bases. The germline CDR1 and CDR2 sequences are PRHDT and FYEKMQ (reference sequence). The CDR3 has 15 residues. The CDR3 DNA reads TGTGCCAGCAGCTTATATGCGACGGGAAGATACGAGCAGTACTTC. Its translation is CASSLYATGRYEQYF.

V gene TRBV5-6 combines with J gene TRBJ2-3; the match to TRBD1 covers 7 bases. V lost 4 bases, J lost 12 bases, and 14 bases stayed unmatched. The CDR3 has 14 residues. The germline gives CDR1 SGHDT, CDR2 YYEEEE. This CDR3 is CASSLGPGTDAQYF. CDR3 bases: TGTGCCAGCAGCCTTGGGCCAGGGACAGATGCACAGTATTTT.

This clonotype has a count of ten or more. The genes are TRBV6-2 or TRBV6-3 and TRBJ2-2; D gene unclear. CDR1 is MNHEY and CDR2 is SVGEGT in the germline V gene. The CDR3 is 11 amino acids. With 7 bases removed from V and 4 bases from J, the gap between germline ends came to 4 bases. CDR3 region: CASTLTGELFF. The CDR3 DNA follows: TGTGCCAGCACCCTCACCGGGGAGCTGTTTTTT.

This clonotype has a count of ten or more. The CDR3 coding sequence is TGTGCCAGCAGCTCCCTCCCCAGTGAACTATATGGCTACACCTTC. Translated: CASSSLPSELYGYTF. The rearrangement links TRBV7-9 to TRBJ1-2; D remains ambiguous. The CDR3 is 15 amino acids. The V end lost 4 bases, the J end lost 5 bases, and 17 bases lay between the germline ends. From germline, CDR1 is SEHNR and CDR2 FQNEAQ (reference sequence).

Note on this clonotype: This may stem from a read error, because a much larger clone lies one nucleotide away. The chain recombines TRBV4-3 with TRBJ2-7; tentative D call: TRBD1 (6 bases). This CDR3 spans 13 amino acids. Looked up from germline, CDR1 is LGHNA and CDR2 is YSLEER. V was shortened by 8 bases and J by 4 bases, with 15 bases between the two germline ends. The CDR3: CASGRKQGYEQYF. The CDR3 nucleotides read TGCGCCAGCGGCCGAAAACAGGGATACGAGCAGTACTTC.

This clonotype was counted many times. V is TRBV4-3 and J is TRBJ2-3; 11 nucleotides align to TRBD2. Looked up from germline, CDR1 is LGHNA and CDR2 is YSLEER. Trimming removed 0 bases from V and 1 base from J; junction bases left unmatched: 3. The CDR3 has 17 residues. CDR3 DNA sequence: TGCGCCAGCAGCCAAGACACACTAGCGGGGGGCACAGATACGCAGTATTTT. Translating it yields CASSQDTLAGGTDTQYF.

This clonotype was seen at least ten times. The chain recombines TRBV12-3 or TRBV12-4 with TRBJ1-5; tentatively, D is TRBD1 (6 bases). The V gene lost 6 bases and the J gene lost 5 bases, with 14 bases spanning the gap. This CDR3 is built from 14 residues. The CDR3 loop is CASRKGEGDQPQHF. The CDR3 nucleotides read TGTGCCAGCAGAAAGGGGGAAGGGGATCAGCCCCAGCATTTT.

On this clonotype: A much more abundant neighbour one base away suggests this may be a read error. The V gene is TRBV7-9, the J gene TRBJ2-1, with D uncertain. This CDR3 region has 14 residues. Per germline, CDR1 SEHNR and CDR2 FQNEAQ (reference sequence). The CDR3 sequence: CASTDGSSYNGQFF. The DNA of the CDR3 is TGTGCCAGCACGGACGGAAGCTCCTACAATGGGCAGTTCTTC.

There are many counts of this clonotype. The V gene is TRBV7-9, the J gene TRBJ2-3, with D perhaps TRBD1 (6 bases). Trimming stripped 7 bases from V and 4 bases from J, with 15 bases between. CDR3 size: 14 residues. CDR1 SEHNR and CDR2 FQNEAQ come from the germline V gene (reference sequence). The CDR3 DNA follows: TGTGCCAGCACCATACAGGGTTTGTCAGATACGCAGTATTTT. It encodes CASTIQGLSDTQYF.

This clonotype occurred many times. The rearrangement links TRBV12-3 or TRBV12-4 to TRBJ1-5; weak D call: TRBD1 (5 bases). The germline V and J ends were trimmed by 6 bases and 4 bases, with 16 bases remaining between them. The CDR3 runs to 15 residues. The CDR3 coding sequence is TGTGCCAGCAGCCTCACTCTGGGGGGAAATCAGCCCCAGCATTTT. This codes for CASSLTLGGNQPQHF.

The sample holds a few counts of this clonotype. Since a much larger clone is just one base distant, this may be a read error. The rearrangement uses TRBV15 and TRBJ1-5, with 9 bases aligning to TRBD1. Germline assignment: CDR1 LNHNV and CDR2 YYDKDF (reference sequence). This CDR3 spans 16 amino acids. The CDR3 DNA sequence: TGTGCCGCCAGCCCGGACAGGGGATATAGCAATCAGCCCCAGCATTTT. It translates to CAASPDRGYSNQPQHF.

This clonotype was seen at least ten times. The genes are TRBV5-1 and TRBJ2-1; 9 bases agree with TRBD2. With 0 bases clipped from V and 0 bases from J, the junction kept 4 bases outside the gene matches. CDR1 is SGHRS, CDR2 YFSETQ, per germline. The CDR3 contains 17 residues. The CDR3 region has the DNA TGCGCCAGCAGCTTGGATGTGACTAGCGGCTCCTACAATGAGCAGTTCTTC. Translated, it gives CASSLDVTSGSYNEQFF.

The table lists this clonotype with many counts. This chain connects TRBV4-1 to TRBJ2-2; no reliable D call. CDR1 and CDR2 from the germline V gene are MGHRA and YSYEKL. Trimming shortened V by 2 bases and J by 6 bases, and 10 bases separated the two germline ends. CDR3 length: 14 amino acids. The CDR3 spells CASSQRPLAGELFF. CDR3 DNA sequence: TGCGCCAGCAGCCAACGACCTCTGGCCGGGGAGCTGTTTTTT.

There are many counts of this clonotype. This sequence joins TRBV7-9 and TRBJ2-7; the D is unclear. Germline V gene data show CDR1 as SEHNR and CDR2 as FQNEAQ (reference sequence). This CDR3 is built from 14 residues. Deletions cut 5 bases from V and 6 bases from J, with 17 bases between. The CDR3 reads CASSVPNSAGEQYF. DNA for the CDR3: TGTGCCAGCAGCGTGCCTAACTCCGCTGGCGAGCAGTACTTC.

This clonotype was picked up many times. This sequence joins TRBV6-2 or TRBV6-3 and TRBJ1-1, with D possibly TRBD1 on 6 matching bases. The CDR3 has 12 amino acids. The germline V gene has CDR1 MNHEY and CDR2 SVGEGT. V shed 7 bases and J shed 4 bases, with 10 bases lying between them. In DNA form, the CDR3 reads TGTGCCAGCATCAAGGGGGGCACTGAAGCTTTCTTT. This codes for CASIKGGTEAFF.

There are many counts of this clonotype. V gene TRBV7-3 combines with J gene TRBJ2-1; TRBD2 matches at 13 bases. J was trimmed by 7 bases and V by 5 bases; bases with no gene match: 11. The germline CDR1 and CDR2 sequences are SGHTA and FQGTGA. This CDR3 has 17 residues. CDR3 loop: CASSLVLAGGPANEQFF. The CDR3 nucleotides are TGTGCCAGCAGCCTGGTACTAGCGGGAGGGCCGGCGAATGAGCAGTTCTTC.

The genes are TRBV30 and TRBJ2-5; 7 positions match TRBD2. The CDR3 runs to 14 residues. Germline V gene sequence: CDR1 GTSNPN, CDR2 SVGIG (reference sequence). The V and J ends lost 4 bases and 2 bases, in that order; junction bases with no gene match: 7. CDR3 bases: TGTGCCTGGAATTTAGCGGGCCGTCAAGAGACCCAGTACTTC. Residues: CAWNLAGRQETQYF.

This clonotype was observed at least ten times. The chain is built from TRBV6-5 and TRBJ1-1; D is possibly TRBD1 (5 bases). Trimming removed 4 bases at V and 5 bases at J, with 11 bases between. This CDR3 has 13 residues. Germline loops: CDR1 MNHEY, CDR2 SVGAGI. CDR3 DNA: TGTGCCAGCAGTTCCCAGGGCCAGACTGAAGCTTTCTTT. Translation: CASSSQGQTEAFF.

Many counts were recorded for this clonotype. The chain couples TRBV2 to TRBJ1-1; a weak D match, TRBD1 (5 bases). The CDR3 is 15 residues long. In germline, CDR1 is SNHLY, CDR2 FYNNEI. V gave up 5 bases and J gave up 4 bases, with 17 bases separating them. As DNA, the CDR3 is TGTGCCAGCAGTTCGGGTCCCCGGCAGGGCACTGAAGCTTTCTTT. Protein product: CASSSGPRQGTEAFF.

The chain has TRBV4-1 and TRBJ2-5; D call uncertain. Germline V gene lookup returns CDR1 MGHRA and CDR2 YSYEKL. This CDR3 has 16 residues. Trimming took 1 base from V and 6 from J, leaving 18 bases between them. The CDR3 loop is CASSQGPSPMSKTQYF. CDR3 DNA sequence: TGCGCCAGCAGCCAAGGCCCCAGTCCAATGAGTAAGACCCAGTACTTC.

This clonotype came up many times. The V call is TRBV7-2, the J call TRBJ2-3; D not resolved. Trimming stripped 4 bases from V and 8 bases from J, with 16 bases between. The CDR3 is 14 residues long. CDR1 is SGHTA and CDR2 is FQGNSA in the germline V gene. The CDR3 sequence is CASSSVAGSSTQYF. CDR3 DNA sequence: TGTGCCAGCAGCTCCGTAGCTGGTTCGAGTACGCAGTATTTT.

Note on this clonotype: A single base separates this from a much larger clone, so it may be a read error. The gene calls are TRBV7-9 and TRBJ1-4, with D tentatively TRBD1 (6 bases). The CDR3 consists of 15 residues. CDR1 is SEHNR, CDR2 FQNEAQ, per germline (reference sequence). Trimming left V 3 bases short and J 8 bases short, with 16 bases between. The CDR3 region has the DNA TGTGCCAGCAGCTTTTATGGACCGGGGGCGGAAAAACTGTTTTTT. Translation gives CASSFYGPGAEKLFF.

This clonotype was picked up a small number of times. The rearrangement links TRBV27 to TRBJ1-1, with D perhaps TRBD1 (6 bases). Germline V gene sequence: CDR1 MNHEY, CDR2 SMNVEV (reference sequence). Trimming removed 8 bases at V and 2 bases at J, with 18 bases between. This CDR3 has 15 residues. CDR3 in DNA: TGTGCCAGCGGGAGACGGGACAATCTTAACACTGAAGCTTTCTTT. Translated: CASGRRDNLNTEAFF.

This clonotype was recorded at least ten times. The chain couples TRBV7-8 to TRBJ2-5; unclear D gene. The V gene lost 7 bases and the J gene lost 0 bases, with 12 bases spanning the gap. The CDR3 runs 14 residues. CDR1 is SGHVS and CDR2 is FQNEAQ in the germline V gene. In DNA, the CDR3 is TGTGCCAGCACCGAGTGGCTCAACCAAGAGACCCAGTACTTC. Amino acid sequence: CASTEWLNQETQYF.

This clonotype was picked up many times. The CDR3, as DNA: TGTGCCAGCAGCACTCCCGGGACCCTAGGGGATGAGCAGTTCTTC. Amino acids: CASSTPGTLGDEQFF. The V call is TRBV11-3, the J call TRBJ2-1; the D gene could be TRBD1 or TRBD2 (5 bases each). CDR1 is SGHNT and CDR2 is YENEEA in the germline V gene. The CDR3 totals 15 residues. Trimming left V 5 bases short and J 8 bases short, with 19 bases between.

This clonotype has ten or more counts. This sequence joins TRBV4-3 and TRBJ1-2, with D maybe TRBD1 (5 bases). The CDR3 spans 15 residues. Germline V gives CDR1 LGHNA, CDR2 YSLEER. V was cut by 0 bases and J by 1 base, with 9 bases left in between. CDR3 loop: CASSQDGGYNYGYTF. In DNA form, the CDR3 reads TGCGCCAGCAGCCAAGATGGGGGATATAACTATGGCTACACCTTC.

This clonotype has ten or more counts. The chain joins TRBV5-1 to TRBJ2-7; 7 bases are shared with TRBD1. The CDR3 totals 11 residues. The V gene end was trimmed by 4 bases and the J gene end by 7 bases; junction bases not matched to a gene: 2. Germline CDR1 is SGHRS and CDR2 is YFSETQ. The CDR3 protein is CASSPDREQYF. CDR3 bases: TGCGCCAGCAGCCCGGACAGGGAGCAGTACTTC.

The chain joins TRBV9 to TRBJ2-7, with TRBD1 as a possible D gene (5 bases). The CDR3 has 14 amino acids. V shed 8 bases and J shed 0 bases, with 15 bases lying between them. From germline, CDR1 is SGDLS and CDR2 YYNGEE. The DNA of the CDR3 is TGTGCCAGTGGATTAGGGGAAAACTCCTACGAGCAGTACTTC. Its protein is CASGLGENSYEQYF.

The gene calls are TRBV20-1 and TRBJ2-1; 7 positions match TRBD2. Looked up from germline, CDR1 is DFQATT and CDR2 is SNEGSKA (reference sequence). The trim removed 0 bases at V and 6 bases at J, leaving 8 bases unmatched. This CDR3 is 15 amino acids long. The CDR3 sequence is CSARDRRLAGNEQFF. CDR3 nucleotide sequence: TGCAGTGCTAGAGATAGAAGACTAGCTGGCAATGAGCAGTTCTTC.

As to this clonotype: This may arise from a read error, as a much more abundant clone is one base away. The chain combines TRBV20-1 with TRBJ1-5; D perhaps matches TRBD1 (5 bases). Germline CDR1 reads DFQATT; CDR2 reads SNEGSKA (reference sequence). The V end was cut by 2 bases, the J end by 0 bases, with 17 bases between. This CDR3 spans 17 amino acids. For the CDR3, the DNA is TGCAGTGCTAGAAATCGCGACAGTCTTCGTAGCAATCAGCCCCAGCATTTT. Translation: CSARNRDSLRSNQPQHF.

Details on this clonotype: A read error may explain this, as a much larger clone is one base away. This rearrangement joins TRBV19 to TRBJ1-5; D remains ambiguous. V lost 5 bases and J lost 8, with 10 bases in between. Germline assignment: CDR1 LNHDA and CDR2 SQIVND (reference sequence). The CDR3 loop spans 12 amino acids. As DNA, the CDR3 is TGTGCCAGTAGTTTCAACGTGGAGCCCCAGCATTTT. Its protein is CASSFNVEPQHF.

The sample holds many counts of this clonotype. The gene calls are TRBV2 and TRBJ2-7; 11 nucleotides line up with TRBD1. Germline assignment: CDR1 SNHLY and CDR2 FYNNEI. The CDR3 consists of 14 residues. V gave up 4 bases and J gave up 4 bases; unmatched junction bases: 3. The chain's CDR3 is CASSAGTGGYEQYF. CDR3 in DNA: TGTGCCAGCAGTGCCGGGACAGGGGGGTACGAGCAGTACTTC.